This is a list of T cell receptor beta chains from one sample in a study of T cell repertoires in cytomegalovirus infection. Antigens for these TCRs are unknown. TCRdb processed the reads anew with MiXCR; each CDR3 protein has one entry. The sample holds approximately 1,000,000 distinct CDR3 sequences, roughly 30% seen once. Sequencing used cultured CD8+ T cells from PBMCs, obtained from culture after CMV antigen stimulation. Source of these receptors: a human donor in good health (CMV status not recorded). Some clones in this sample may be carry-over from other donors' samples. Both conserved end residues are part of each CDR3. The order of the fields is V gene, D gene, J gene, clone size, CDR3 DNA, CDR3 protein. A D gene is named only where the DNA matches it firmly. Not all rows give a size; the values are once, few, many and, for expanded clones, a class.

>TRBV27|TRBD1|TRBJ1-1|many
TGTGCCAGCAGTTTATCGCTCGGGACAGGGGCTGGTGCTTTCTTT
CASSLSLGTGAGAFF
>TRBV19|.|TRBJ1-1|.
TGTGCCATTAGTCCCTCGGGACTTCCGAACACTGAAGCTTTCTTT
CAISPSGLPNTEAFF
>TRBV7-9|.|TRBJ2-1|many
TGTGCCAGCAGCTTAGTAAGCGGTCTATACAATGAGCAGTTCTTC
CASSLVSGLYNEQFF
>TRBV20-1|TRBD1|TRBJ1-6|.
TGCAGTGCTAGGTCCCGGGAGGGGGCGAGTTCACCCCTCCACTTT
CSARSREGASSPLHF
>TRBV11-2|.|TRBJ2-7|many
TGTGCCAGCAGCCTATACGCGGGGTTAACCTACGAGCAGTACTTC
CASSLYAGLTYEQYF
>TRBV27|.|TRBJ2-1|.
TGTGCCAGCAGTGGACCCCCAGGTGAGCAGTTCTTC
CASSGPPGEQFF
>TRBV28|.|TRBJ1-5|few
TGTGCCAGCAGTCAACTCAGGTACCTTAGCAATCAGCCCCAGCATTTT
CASSQLRYLSNQPQHF
>TRBV6-6|.|TRBJ2-7|.
TGTGCCAGCAGTTACGTAGAGGGCGAGCAGTACTTC
CASSYVEGEQYF
>TRBV10-1|TRBD1|TRBJ2-2|.
TGCGCCAGCAGTGGTTCTTCTCCGGGACAGAGAAACACCGGGGAGCTGTTTTTT
CASSGSSPGQRNTGELFF
>TRBV28|.|TRBJ1-4|few
TGTGCCAGCAGTTTAGGGTCCCTATCGAATGAAAAACTGTTTTTT
CASSLGSLSNEKLFF
>TRBV9|.|TRBJ1-1|many
TGTGCCAGCAGCCCGGGGGTGACTGAAGCTTTCTTT
CASSPGVTEAFF
>TRBV7-9|.|TRBJ1-2|few
TGTGCCAGCAGCTTAGCGTTAGACAGAAGGTCTGGCTACACCTTC
CASSLALDRRSGYTF
>TRBV10-2|.|TRBJ2-1|.
TGCGCCAGCCGAGGGGTCAATGAGCAGTTCTTC
CASRGVNEQFF
>TRBV7-6|.|TRBJ1-1|many
TGTGCCAGCAGCCCCAGTCTGGGAAACACTGAAGCTTTCTTT
CASSPSLGNTEAFF
>TRBV5-6|.|TRBJ2-1|.
TGTGTCAGCAGCTTGGTCCCGAGGGAGCAGTTCTTC
CVSSLVPREQFF
>TRBV27|.|TRBJ2-6|many
TGTGCCAGCAGTTTAATCTATACTGGGGCCAACGTCCTGACTTTC
CASSLIYTGANVLTF
>TRBV27|.|TRBJ1-6|many
TGTGCCAGCAGCTTAGCGGGGAATTCACCCCTCCACTTT
CASSLAGNSPLHF
>TRBV6-1|.|TRBJ1-6|.
TGTGCCAGCAGTGAATGGCAGGCAGGGGATTCACCCCTCCACTTT
CASSEWQAGDSPLHF
>TRBV7-9|.|TRBJ2-2|.
TGTGCCAGCAGCCCGTTACCGGGACACCGACTGAACACCGGGGAGCTGTTTTTT
CASSPLPGHRLNTGELFF
>TRBV11-2|TRBD1|TRBJ2-6|.
TGTGCCAGCAGCCAGCGGACAGGGGGCTATGGGGCCAACGTCCTGACTTTC
CASSQRTGGYGANVLTF
>TRBV6-5|TRBD1|TRBJ2-6|.
TGTGCCAGCAGCGAGACAGGGAGCAGCCTCTCTGGGGCCAACGTCCTGACTTTC
CASSETGSSLSGANVLTF
>TRBV18|TRBD1|TRBJ2-5|few
TGTGCCAGCTCACCATACCCGACAGGGAGAGAGACCCAGTACTTC
CASSPYPTGRETQYF
>TRBV6-2/TRBV6-3|TRBD1|TRBJ2-1|.
TGTGTCAGCAGTTACGGGACAGATGAGTACAATGAGCAGTTCTTC
CVSSYGTDEYNEQFF
>TRBV7-9|.|TRBJ2-1|.
TGTGCCAGCAGCCGTTTTGACAATGAGCAGTTCTTC
CASSRFDNEQFF
>TRBV20-1|.|TRBJ2-1|few
TGCAGTGCTAGGATGCGGCAGGGCCTCTACAATGAGCAGTTCTTC
CSARMRQGLYNEQFF